Following are 26 T cell receptor beta chains from one sample sequenced in a study of vaccination and CD4 T cells after COVID-19. The antigens these receptors bind are not known. Treatment: approximately 9-day PBMC culture with coronavirus spike peptide pools or control peptides (ViraFEST assay). The study sequenced cultured CD4+ T cell DNA using the Oncomine TCR Beta short-read assay. TCRdb itself ran the PCR reads through MiXCR, one entry per CDR3 protein. The sample has some 12,000 distinct CDR3 sequences, approximately 20% seen once; the top ten hold about 12%. The specimen comprised CD4+ T cells from blood, cultured in vitro, sampled after SARS-CoV-2 vaccination. The receptor source for this set is a human donor who had recovered from COVID-19.

The CDR3 protein is CAWSVGTGYTF. The CDR3 region has the DNA TGTGCCTGGAGTGTTGGAACAGGCTACACCTTC. The chain carries TRBV30 and TRBJ1-2; D is uncertain. The CDR3 has 11 residues. Trimming shortened V by 0 bases and J by 8 bases, and 7 bases separated the two germline ends. CDR1 is GTSNPN and CDR2 is SVGIG in the germline V gene (reference sequence).

V gene TRBV14 combines with J gene TRBJ1-1; 7 nucleotides line up with TRBD1. CDR3 length: 14 amino acids. CDR1 is SGHDN, CDR2 FVKESK, per germline. Trimming removed 3 bases from V and 5 bases from J; junction bases left unmatched: 6. The DNA for the CDR3 is TGTGCCAGCAGCCAGGACGACAGGGTGACTGAAGCTTTCTTT. Translation: CASSQDDRVTEAFF.

The rearrangement links TRBV7-2 to TRBJ2-7; 11 positions agree with TRBD2. V shed 1 base, J shed 6 bases, and the junction held 2 bases outside the gene matches. The CDR3 loop spans 14 amino acids. Germline V lookup: CDR1 SGHTA, CDR2 FQGNSA. The CDR3 reads CASSLGLAGGEQYF. CDR3 nucleotides: TGTGCCAGCAGCTTAGGGCTAGCGGGAGGCGAGCAGTACTTC.

This clonotype was observed a handful of times. The chain uses TRBV28 and TRBJ1-2; D gene uncertain. V shed 2 bases and J shed 7 bases, with 8 bases lying between them. CDR1 and CDR2 from the germline V gene are MDHEN and SYDVKM. This CDR3 is built from 12 residues. The CDR3, as DNA: TGTGCCAGCAGTTTAGGGGTCTCTGGCTACACCTTC. Its protein product is CASSLGVSGYTF.

This clonotype was seen a few times. The CDR3 DNA sequence: TGCAGTGCTAGAGATGGTGCGGGAACGATAGATACGCAGTATTTT. It codes for CSARDGAGTIDTQYF. This sequence joins TRBV20-1 and TRBJ2-3; possible D gene TRBD2, 6 bases. In germline, CDR1 is DFQATT, CDR2 SNEGSKA (reference sequence). V was clipped by 0 bases and J by 5 bases, with 15 bases between them. The CDR3 runs 15 residues.

V gene TRBV4-1 combines with J gene TRBJ1-2; D may be TRBD1 (5 bases). Germline V lookup: CDR1 MGHRA, CDR2 YSYEKL. V was pared by 4 bases and J by 2 bases, with 14 bases between. The CDR3 sequence is 15 residues long. The CDR3 nucleotides read TGCGCCAGCAGCCGACTGACAGATCCAAACTATGGCTACACCTTC. Translated: CASSRLTDPNYGYTF.

This clonotype is categorized as medium-sized (0.01 to 0.1%). V and J are TRBV20-1 and TRBJ1-4; 12 bases agree with TRBD1. V was pared by 0 bases and J by 10 bases, with 18 bases of the junction left unmatched. This CDR3 contains 19 residues. CDR1 DFQATT and CDR2 SNEGSKA come from the germline V gene (reference sequence). CDR3 nucleotide sequence: TGCAGTGCTAGAGACCCATCTGGGACAGGGGGCGTGGGAGGAGTAAAACTGTTTTTT. Translated: CSARDPSGTGGVGGVKLFF.

The chain recombines TRBV7-9 with TRBJ2-1, with 12 bases identical to TRBD2. Per the germline V gene, CDR1 is SEHNR and CDR2 is FQNEAQ (reference sequence). The CDR3 consists of 18 residues. After removal of 2 bases from V and 7 bases from J, the junction contained 12 bases not matched to a gene. The CDR3 region has the DNA TGTGCCAGCAGCTTACCCTTCCGACTAGCGGGAGTTAGAAATGAGCAGTTCTTC. Protein sequence: CASSLPFRLAGVRNEQFF.

A note on this clonotype: A much larger clone sits a single nucleotide away, making a read error possible. V gene TRBV20-1 combines with J gene TRBJ2-5, with 16 bases identical to TRBD2. The germline CDR1 and CDR2 sequences are DFQATT and SNEGSKA (reference sequence). The CDR3 covers 16 residues. Unmatched junction bases numbered 11, after V lost 4 bases and J lost 9 bases. CDR3 nucleotides: TGCAGTGCTAAGGGGACTAGCGGGAGGGCCAGGGAGGCCCAGTACTTC. Translating gives CSAKGTSGRAREAQYF.

The sample holds a few counts of this clonotype. This chain joins TRBV7-9 and TRBJ1-5; D is ambiguous. This CDR3 is built from 10 residues. Looked up from germline, CDR1 is SEHNR and CDR2 is FQNEAQ (reference sequence). V lost 8 bases, J lost 11 bases, and 10 bases lay in between. CDR3 in amino acids: CASQVEAQHF. DNA of the CDR3: TGTGCCAGCCAAGTTGAGGCCCAGCATTTT.

By its share, this clonotype is large. The chain combines TRBV19 with TRBJ1-2; D remains unclear. CDR1 and CDR2 from the germline V gene are LNHDA and SQIVND (reference sequence). V gave up 6 bases and J gave up 2 bases, with 13 bases separating them. The CDR3 runs to 14 residues. The CDR3 here is CASRLDQTNYGYTF. In nucleotides, the CDR3 is TGTGCCAGTAGATTAGATCAGACCAACTATGGCTACACCTTC.

The rearrangement links TRBV18 to TRBJ1-6; 9 bases line up with TRBD1. V lost 6 bases and J lost 8; bases outside the gene matches: 14. The CDR3 has 17 residues. Germline V gene data show CDR1 as KGHSH and CDR2 as LQKENI. The CDR3 here is CASSPIGGTGMDSPLHF. The CDR3 nucleotides are TGTGCCAGCTCCCCCATTGGTGGGACAGGGATGGATTCACCCCTCCACTTT.

The chain uses TRBV4-3 and TRBJ2-1; D may be TRBD2 (6 bases). The length of the CDR3 is 16 residues. V shed 0 bases and J shed 0 bases, with 9 bases lying between them. From germline, CDR1 is LGHNA and CDR2 YSLEER. In DNA, the CDR3 is TGCGCCAGCAGCCAAGAGGAGGGAATCTCCTACAATGAGCAGTTCTTC. This encodes CASSQEEGISYNEQFF.

Within the sample, this clonotype is medium-sized. V and J are TRBV15 and TRBJ1-2; no definite D call. The CDR3 is 12 residues long. Germline CDR1 and CDR2: LNHNV and YYDKDF (reference sequence). Deletions cut 0 bases from V and 5 bases from J, with 4 bases between. CDR3 protein: CATSREQYGYTF. In DNA, the CDR3 is TGTGCCACCAGCAGAGAACAGTATGGCTACACCTTC.

V and J are TRBV28 and TRBJ1-2; D gene ambiguous. Germline V gives CDR1 MDHEN, CDR2 SYDVKM. V gave up 6 bases and J gave up 2 bases, with 4 bases separating them. The CDR3 sequence is 11 residues long. This chain's CDR3 is CASRNNYGYTF. Here the CDR3 DNA reads TGTGCCAGCAGAAACAACTATGGCTACACCTTC.

This clonotype was seen a handful of times. The chain employs TRBV28 and TRBJ2-5, with D perhaps matching TRBD2 (6 bases). The CDR3 is 15 amino acids. Per germline, CDR1 MDHEN and CDR2 SYDVKM. V lost 3 bases and J 4 bases, leaving 15 bases between the germline ends. The chain's CDR3 is CASSFRAAGSETQYF. CDR3 nucleotides: TGTGCCAGCAGTTTTAGGGCGGCGGGGTCAGAGACCCAGTACTTC. Combining the CDR3 with reference TRBV28 and TRBJ2-5 gives the whole variable domain DVKVTQSSRYLVKRTGEKVFLECVQDMDHENMFWYRQDPGLGLRLIYFSYDVKMKEKGDIPEGYSVSREKKERFSLILESASTNQTSMYLCASSFRAAGSETQYFGPGTRLLVL.

The rearrangement uses TRBV24-1 and TRBJ2-3, with unresolved D. The V end was cut by 12 bases, the J end by 3 bases, with 15 bases between. CDR3 length: 13 amino acids. Germline CDR1 reads KGHDR; CDR2 reads SFDVKD. CDR3 nucleotide sequence: TGTGCCTCACAACAGTCGGCGACAGATACGCAGTATTTT. Protein: CASQQSATDTQYF.

The chain employs TRBV19 and TRBJ1-5; the D gene is possibly TRBD1 (6 bases). V lost 6 bases and J 1 base, leaving 16 bases between the germline ends. Germline values: CDR1 LNHDA, CDR2 SQIVND (reference sequence). This CDR3 contains 16 residues. In nucleotides, the CDR3 is TGTGCCAGTAGGATTAACAGGGTTCGGAGCAATCAGCCCCAGCATTTT. Its translation: CASRINRVRSNQPQHF.

The chain links TRBV18 to TRBJ2-5, with D unclear. Germline lookup yields CDR1 KGHSH and CDR2 LQKENI. The CDR3 extends over 12 amino acids. V was cut by 4 bases and J by 5 bases, with 8 bases left in between. The CDR3 spells CASSHLGETQYF. CDR3 bases: TGTGCCAGCTCACACCTTGGGGAGACCCAGTACTTC.

Relative to its sample, this clonotype is medium-sized. The gene calls are TRBV24-1 and TRBJ2-5; weak D call: TRBD1 (6 bases). Trimming removed 1 base from V and 1 base from J, with 9 bases in between. The germline gives CDR1 KGHDR, CDR2 SFDVKD. This CDR3 has 15 amino acids. CDR3 DNA sequence: TGTGCCACCAGTGATTTAAGGGGGAGCCAAGAGACCCAGTACTTC. This sequence encodes CATSDLRGSQETQYF.

Turning to this clonotype: This could be a read error, since a much larger clone is one nucleotide away. The chain has TRBV7-2 and TRBJ1-3; tentative D call: TRBD1 (6 bases). Germline loops: CDR1 SGHTA, CDR2 FQGNSA. The CDR3 spans 12 residues. CDR3 sequence (DNA): TGTGCCAGCAGCCAGACAGGAAACACCGTATATTTT. The encoded protein is CASSQTGNTVYF.

This clonotype was counted a few times. This chain links TRBV27 with TRBJ2-4, with D unclear. Germline values: CDR1 MNHEY, CDR2 SMNVEV (reference sequence). Trimming stripped 5 bases from V and 8 bases from J, with 19 bases between. The CDR3 extends over 15 amino acids. CDR3 sequence (DNA): TGTGCCAGCAGTCCTTATAGGGCAGCCGGAGACATTCAGTACTTC. Translated, it gives CASSPYRAAGDIQYF.

This chain links TRBV25-1 with TRBJ2-3; tentative D call: TRBD2 (6 bases). CDR1 and CDR2 from the germline V gene are MGHDK and SYGVNS. CDR3 length: 14 amino acids. The V end lost 5 bases, the J end lost 4 bases, and 13 bases lay between the germline ends. CDR3 nucleotides: TGTGCCAGCAGTCCCCGGGGAGGCTCAGATACGCAGTATTTT. Encoded protein: CASSPRGGSDTQYF.

V and J are TRBV9 and TRBJ2-2; a weak D match, TRBD1 (6 bases). Germline V gene sequence: CDR1 SGDLS, CDR2 YYNGEE. Trimming shortened V by 1 base and J by 5 bases, and 6 bases separated the two germline ends. There are 13 residues in the CDR3. CDR3 sequence: CASSVRGTGELFF. CDR3 bases: TGTGCCAGCAGCGTAAGGGGGACCGGGGAGCTGTTTTTT. Together with reference TRBV9 and TRBJ2-2, the CDR3 gives the full variable domain: DSGVTQTPKHLITATGQRVTLRCSPRSGDLSVYWYQQSLDQGLQFLIQYYNGEERAKGNILERFSAQQFPDLHSELNLSSLELGDSALYFCASSVRGTGELFFGEGSRLTVL.

The chain has TRBV29-1 and TRBJ1-2; D is unclear. CDR1 and CDR2 (germline): SQVTM, ANQGSEA. This CDR3 contains 14 residues. V was trimmed by 6 bases and J by 6 bases, leaving 20 bases between them. CDR3 sequence (DNA): TGCAGCGTAAGACACGGAGAGGCTGGGGATGGCTACACCTTC. As protein: CSVRHGEAGDGYTF.

Notes on this clonotype: Its ends do not fully match the called genes, so a read error is possible. The chain has TRBV7-2 and TRBJ1-1, with D hard to call. This CDR3 is built from 15 residues. The V gene's germline CDR1 is SGHTA and CDR2 FQGNSA. The CDR3 DNA reads TGTGCCAGCAGCTTTGACCTGTTGGGGAACACTGAAACTTTCTTT. Amino acids: CASSFDLLGNTETFF.